The 26 T cell receptor beta chains listed next were all sequenced from one sample in a study of OX40 agonist ivuxolimab in advanced cancers. Library generation was performed with the immunoSEQ multiplex PCR assay. The table comes from immuneACCESS by way of TCRdb, which keeps in-frame sequences with V and J called. Part of the clones is missing from these tables; in studies checked, under half for an unresolved V gene and the rest for unknown reasons. This sample gives about 49,000 clones in total; 60% to 80% of them show up just once. Roughly 7.9% of the sample lies in the top ten. This sample comprised CD4+ or CD8+ T cells sorted from blood, obtained in a trial of the OX40 agonist ivuxolimab. The source of these receptors is an adult with an advanced solid tumor such as melanoma, head and neck, liver or kidney cancer.

In this sample, this clone turned up a few times. The V gene is TRBV4-1, the J gene TRBJ1-6; possible D gene TRBD1, 5 bases. CDR3 length: 13 amino acids. CDR1 is MGHRA, CDR2 YSYEKL, per germline. Trimming pared 1 base from V and 10 bases from J, leaving 8 bases between. This CDR3 reads CASSQGGESPLHF. The CDR3 DNA is TGCGCCAGCAGCCAAGGAGGGGAATCACCCCTCCACTTT.

The chain links TRBV6-5 to TRBJ1-2; no clear D. The germline gives CDR1 MNHEY, CDR2 SVGAGI. The CDR3 has 13 amino acids. Trimming removed 2 bases from V and 5 bases from J, with 9 bases in between. CDR3 bases: TGTGCCAGCAGTTACGCGGAGCGATATGGCTACACCTTC. It is translated as CASSYAERYGYTF.

On this clone itself: Within the sample, other DNA sequences also encode this same CDR3. This rearrangement joins TRBV19 to TRBJ2-3, with D uncertain. The germline V gene encodes CDR1 LNHDA and CDR2 SQIVND (reference sequence). The CDR3 extends over 15 amino acids. Trimming left V 3 bases short and J 0 bases short, with 10 bases between. CDR3 region: CASSISVTSTDTQYF. The CDR3 DNA reads TGTGCCAGTAGTATCTCAGTTACTAGCACAGATACGCAGTATTTT.

The J gene is TRBJ1-1, the V gene TRBV5-4, with D hard to call. The CDR3 has 15 amino acids. V was cut by 3 bases and J by 0 bases, with 12 bases left in between. CDR1 and CDR2 from the germline V gene are SGHNT and YYREEE (reference sequence). The CDR3 bases are TGTGCCAGCAGCTCTGCCGGTGGGATGAACACTGAAGCTTTCTTT. Translation: CASSSAGGMNTEAFF.

This clone has a single count. J is TRBJ2-1 and V is TRBV6-5; 9 nucleotides match TRBD1. V gave up 5 bases and J gave up 9 bases; unmatched junction bases: 8. The CDR3 runs 14 residues. Germline CDR1 reads MNHEY; CDR2 reads SVGAGI. CDR3 coding DNA: TGTGCCAGCAGTAGGGACAGGGTGGGGGGTGAGCAGTTCTTC. It specifies CASSRDRVGGEQFF.

This chain connects TRBV5-1 to TRBJ2-3; 7 bases map to TRBD2. Germline assignment: CDR1 SGHRS and CDR2 YFSETQ. CDR3 length equals 13 residues. V dropped 7 bases and J dropped 4; count of bases not matched to a gene: 6. CDR3: CASREGGADTQYF. The CDR3 DNA reads as TGCGCCAGCCGCGAGGGAGGGGCAGATACGCAGTATTTT.

This chain uses TRBV6-4 with TRBJ2-3, with 9 bases lining up with TRBD2. The CDR3 is 15 residues long. Germline loops: CDR1 MRHNA, CDR2 SNTAGT. After removal of 0 bases from V and 4 bases from J, the junction contained 2 bases not matched to a gene. CDR3 nucleotides: TGTGCCAGCAGTGACTCTGCGGGAGGGCCAGATACGCAGTATTTT. Its protein product is CASSDSAGGPDTQYF.

The chain recombines TRBV7-9 with TRBJ2-7, with 12 nucleotides matching TRBD2. Looked up from germline, CDR1 is SEHNR and CDR2 is FQNEAQ (reference sequence). V lost 6 bases and J lost 4; bases outside the gene matches: 4. The CDR3 is 14 amino acids. As DNA, the CDR3 is TGTGCCAGCAGTTCCGGGACTAGCGGGTACGAGCAGTACTTC. Residues: CASSSGTSGYEQYF.

V is TRBV5-1 and J is TRBJ2-3; the D is unclear. The CDR3 consists of 15 residues. V dropped 0 bases and J dropped 3 bases, with 11 bases sitting between them. In germline, CDR1 is SGHRS, CDR2 YFSETQ. DNA of the CDR3: TGCGCCAGCAGCTTGGAGGGTAGCAGGACAGATACGCAGTATTTT. It specifies CASSLEGSRTDTQYF.

The J gene is TRBJ1-2, the V gene TRBV6-6; 11 positions match TRBD1. Per germline, CDR1 MNHNY and CDR2 SVGAGI (reference sequence). The CDR3 is 14 amino acids. The trim removed 7 bases at V and 5 bases at J, leaving 6 bases unmatched. CDR3 region: CASTGQGAGYGYTF. Written as DNA, the CDR3 is TGTGCCAGCACCGGACAGGGGGCAGGGTATGGCTACACCTTC.

V and J are TRBV6-6 and TRBJ2-7; 11 bases are shared with TRBD1. The CDR3 length is 14 residues. Germline CDR1 reads MNHNY; CDR2 reads SVGAGI (reference sequence). Losses at the gene ends were 2 bases for V and 5 bases for J; bases not matched to a gene: 2. CDR3 nucleotides: TGTGCCAGCAGTTACGGACAGGGGGCCAACGAGCAGTACTTC. Protein: CASSYGQGANEQYF.

The V call is TRBV11-2, the J call TRBJ2-3; D possibly matches TRBD1 or TRBD2 (6 bases each). The length of the CDR3 is 15 residues. V was shortened by 4 bases and J by 2 bases, with 13 bases between the two germline ends. Germline V gives CDR1 SGHAT, CDR2 FQNNGV. The DNA of the CDR3 is TGTGCCAGCAGCTCGGTCGGGGGCCCCACAGATACGCAGTATTTT. Translation: CASSSVGGPTDTQYF.

CDR3 DNA: TGTGCCAGCAGCCCAACGCGACTAGCGGGAGCCCACGAGCAGTACTTC. Its translation: CASSPTRLAGAHEQYF. V and J are TRBV7-2 and TRBJ2-7, with 12 bases aligning to TRBD2. CDR3 length: 16 residues. J was trimmed by 5 bases and V by 5 bases; bases with no gene match: 10. Germline-derived CDR1 and CDR2 are SGHTA and FQGNSA.

The chain carries TRBV11-2 and TRBJ2-5; D ambiguous. The assigned J gene may be wrong: the sequence end matches TRBJ2-7 better. CDR3 length equals 12 residues. CDR1 is SGHAT and CDR2 is FQNNGV in the germline V gene. The CDR3 loop is CASSHDNYEQYF. CDR3 DNA sequence: TGTGCCAGCAGCCATGACAATTACGAGCAGTACTTC.

The genes are TRBV14 and TRBJ1-1, with D possibly being TRBD1 (6 bases). Germline CDR1 SGHDN, CDR2 FVKESK. The CDR3 consists of 18 residues. Trimming took 2 bases from V and 1 from J, leaving 20 bases between them. The CDR3: CASSQRVGGREKNTEAFF. CDR3 coding DNA: TGTGCCAGCAGCCAAAGGGTAGGGGGAAGGGAGAAGAACACTGAAGCTTTCTTT.

The V and J genes are TRBV4-1 and TRBJ1-5, with unresolved D. The V end lost 2 bases, the J end lost 3 bases, and 14 bases lay between the germline ends. The germline gives CDR1 MGHRA, CDR2 YSYEKL. There are 16 residues in the CDR3. Here the CDR3 reads CASSQLHPAFNQPQHF. In DNA form, the CDR3 reads TGCGCCAGCAGCCAACTACACCCGGCCTTCAATCAGCCCCAGCATTTT.

V and J are TRBV6-5 and TRBJ2-5, with TRBD1 matching over 10 bases. This CDR3 spans 16 amino acids. V was pared by 3 bases and J by 5 bases, with 9 bases of the junction left unmatched. CDR1 is MNHEY and CDR2 is SVGAGI in the germline V gene. The CDR3 here is CASSYLRTGGGETQYF. The CDR3 nucleotides are TGTGCCAGCAGTTATCTGAGGACAGGGGGAGGGGAGACCCAGTACTTC.

This CDR3 reads CASSLLQGSYEQYF. In nucleotides, the CDR3 is TGCGCCAGCAGCTTGTTACAGGGTTCCTACGAGCAGTACTTC. The rearrangement joins TRBV5-1 to TRBJ2-5; D possibly corresponds to TRBD1 (6 bases). The J call is uncertain, as TRBJ2-7 better fits the DNA end. The CDR3 is made up of 14 amino acids. CDR1 is SGHRS and CDR2 is YFSETQ in the germline V gene.

V is TRBV2 and J is TRBJ1-3; no clear D gene. V gave up 4 bases and J gave up 7 bases, with 8 bases separating them. CDR3 length: 12 amino acids. Germline V CDR1 and CDR2: SNHLY, FYNNEI. The CDR3 DNA reads TGTGCCAGCAGTGGTACCGGTAACACCATATATTTT. It is translated as CASSGTGNTIYF.

V is TRBV19 and J is TRBJ2-7, with D unclear. Trimming stripped 4 bases from V and 3 bases from J, with 10 bases between. This CDR3 has 13 residues. CDR1 is LNHDA, CDR2 SQIVND, per germline (reference sequence). CDR3 region: CASSRQRYYEQYF. The CDR3 nucleotides read TGTGCCAGTAGTAGGCAGCGCTACTACGAGCAGTACTTC.

The chain joins TRBV27 to TRBJ2-1, with TRBD2 as a possible D gene (5 bases). The V and J ends lost 7 bases and 7 bases respectively, with 8 bases between them. Germline CDR1 reads MNHEY; CDR2 reads SMNVEV (reference sequence). The CDR3 contains 11 residues. The DNA for the CDR3 is TGTGCCAGCAATGAGGGAAATGAGCAGTTCTTC. It encodes CASNEGNEQFF.

The chain uses TRBV19 and TRBJ2-1; D possibly corresponds to TRBD1 (5 bases). V lost 5 bases, J lost 7 bases, and 12 bases lay in between. The CDR3 has 13 residues. CDR1 and CDR2 (germline): LNHDA, SQIVND (reference sequence). In DNA form, the CDR3 reads TGTGCCAGTAGTCATAGGGGTGCGAATGAGCAGTTCTTC. It specifies CASSHRGANEQFF.

The gene calls are TRBV5-4 and TRBJ2-3; TRBD1 matches at 9 bases. After removal of 4 bases from V and 5 bases from J, the junction contained 5 bases not matched to a gene. Germline assignment: CDR1 SGHNT and CDR2 YYREEE (reference sequence). This CDR3 comprises 14 residues. CDR3: CASSLGQGRDTQYF. As DNA, the CDR3 is TGTGCCAGCAGCCTGGGACAGGGACGAGATACGCAGTATTTT.

V is TRBV7-6 and J is TRBJ1-2; a possible D gene is TRBD1 (6 bases). CDR1 and CDR2 from the germline V gene are SGHVS and FNYEAQ. The CDR3 runs 14 residues. V lost 1 base and J 8 bases, leaving 14 bases between the germline ends. The CDR3 sequence: CASSLVGGREGYTF. The CDR3 DNA follows: TGTGCCAGCAGCTTAGTCGGGGGCAGGGAAGGCTACACCTTC.

The chain has TRBV5-1 and TRBJ2-1; 7 nucleotides agree with TRBD1. This CDR3 has 16 amino acids. V was clipped by 5 bases and J by 5 bases; unmatched bases: 13. Germline CDR1 and CDR2: SGHRS and YFSETQ. CDR3 DNA: TGCGCCAGCAGTAAATACCTGGACAGGAAGAACAATGAGCAGTTCTTC. Protein: CASSKYLDRKNNEQFF.

This clone has a handful of counts. This chain joins TRBV2 and TRBJ2-1; the match to TRBD2 covers 7 bases. V trimming: 3 bases; J trimming: 10 bases; junction bases outside the gene matches: 6. Germline V gene data show CDR1 as SNHLY and CDR2 as FYNNEI. The CDR3 length is 13 residues. Here the CDR3 reads CASSEGSGWEQFF. As DNA, the CDR3 is TGTGCCAGCAGTGAGGGTAGCGGGTGGGAGCAGTTCTTC.